These 17 T cell receptor beta chains were all obtained from the same sample, sequenced in a study of beta chain features in type 1 diabetes. Notes on the study in general: People with Type 1 diabetes carried modestly yet significantly shorter TCRB CDR3s in all four CD4+ subsets.

Since all of the isolated RNA was reverse transcribed, expressed TCRB transcripts were what got sequenced. This table comes from immunoSEQ multiplex PCR, and its TCRdb copy is limited to in-frame clones, with some not included. The data show approximately 730,000 clones, 10% to 15% seen once. Antigens for these TCRs are unknown. The sample consisted of naive CD4+ T cells from blood. Receptor source: a man between 18 and 35 years old with type 1 diabetes.

This clone showed up just a few times. The sample holds other DNA sequences that translate to the same CDR3. The V call is TRBV30, the J call TRBJ2-5; D not resolved. The CDR3 loop spans 12 amino acids. Germline V gives CDR1 GTSNPN, CDR2 SVGIG (reference sequence). V was trimmed by 1 base and J by 3 bases, leaving 6 bases between them. Here the CDR3 reads CAWSATEETQYF. The CDR3 DNA reads TGTGCCTGGAGTGCCACGGAAGAGACCCAGTACTTC.

The rearrangement links TRBV15 to TRBJ2-3; D perhaps matches TRBD1 (5 bases). Germline CDR1 reads LNHNV; CDR2 reads YYDKDF (reference sequence). The CDR3 runs 14 residues. V lost 0 bases, J lost 11 bases, and 15 bases lay in between. The CDR3 bases are TGTGCCACCAGCAGAGATCAAGGGGTCGGCCTGCAGTATTTT. This gives the protein CATSRDQGVGLQYF.

CDR3 amino acids: CAWIFKPGATYNEQFF. As DNA, the CDR3 is TGTGCCTGGATTTTCAAACCGGGGGCAACCTACAATGAGCAGTTCTTC. The chain is built from TRBV30 and TRBJ2-1, with D perhaps assigned TRBD1 or TRBD2 (6 bases each). The CDR3 runs to 16 residues. V was shortened by 4 bases and J by 2 bases, with 18 bases between the two germline ends. Looked up from germline, CDR1 is GTSNPN and CDR2 is SVGIG (reference sequence).

In this sample, this clone turned up a few times. The rearrangement uses TRBV4-2 and TRBJ2-2, with 8 bases fitting TRBD1. The germline V gene has CDR1 LGHNA and CDR2 YNFKEQ. This CDR3 comprises 17 residues. V trimming: 0 bases; J trimming: 3 bases; junction bases outside the gene matches: 6. CDR3 amino acids: CASSQEPRQGYTGELFF. The CDR3, as DNA: TGTGCCAGCAGCCAAGAACCGCGACAGGGGTACACCGGGGAGCTGTTTTTT.

A few counts support this clone. This specimen includes other DNA sequences encoding the same CDR3. This chain uses TRBV29-1 with TRBJ1-1; no clear D. CDR1 SQVTM and CDR2 ANQGSEA come from the germline V gene. The V end lost 4 bases, the J end lost 0 bases, and 9 bases lay between the germline ends. CDR3 size: 13 residues. The CDR3 DNA reads as TGCAGCGTTGGGCAGCGGATGAACACTGAAGCTTTCTTT. Protein: CSVGQRMNTEAFF.

This clone was seen more than once but under ten times. V and J are TRBV20-1 and TRBJ1-5, with D perhaps matching TRBD1 (5 bases). Trimming took off 6 bases at V and 11 bases at J, with 14 bases between the two ends. Germline CDR1 is DFQATT and CDR2 is SNEGSKA (reference sequence). This CDR3 is built from 11 residues. The CDR3 is CSALGVGTQHF. Written as DNA, the CDR3 is TGCAGTGCCCTGGGGGTAGGGACCCAGCATTTT.

This chain links TRBV7-9 with TRBJ2-3, with TRBD2 matching 7 bases. Per germline, CDR1 SEHNR and CDR2 FQNEAQ (reference sequence). Unmatched junction bases numbered 12, after V lost 5 bases and J lost 1 base. The CDR3 sequence is 17 residues long. The CDR3 region is CASSPGLLGGGTDTQYF. The CDR3 nucleotides read TGTGCCAGCAGCCCCGGTCTGTTGGGGGGGGGCACAGATACGCAGTATTTT.

This clone was found a few times. The J gene is TRBJ2-2, the V gene TRBV18; D gene unclear. V was shortened by 3 bases and J by 10 bases, with 18 bases between the two germline ends. The CDR3 loop spans 15 amino acids. Germline V gene data show CDR1 as KGHSH and CDR2 as LQKENI. CDR3 loop: CASSPTGRDPKELFF. The CDR3 DNA is TGTGCCAGCTCACCGACTGGTAGAGACCCAAAGGAGCTGTTTTTT.

This clone was counted a few times. The chain employs TRBV9 and TRBJ2-3, with D unclear. Per germline, CDR1 SGDLS and CDR2 YYNGEE. The ends were cut back, 1 base at V and 2 bases at J, with 14 bases in the middle. The CDR3 contains 16 residues. CDR3 DNA sequence: TGTGCCAGCAGCGTAACGGTCTATACATCCACAGATACGCAGTATTTT. Encoded protein: CASSVTVYTSTDTQYF.

This clone was counted between two and nine times. The chain combines TRBV7-6 with TRBJ1-1, with D maybe TRBD1 (5 bases). Looked up from germline, CDR1 is SGHVS and CDR2 is FNYEAQ. The length of the CDR3 is 15 residues. Deletions cut 1 base from V and 4 bases from J, with 13 bases between. The CDR3: CASSLGRAGGTEAFF. In nucleotides, the CDR3 is TGTGCCAGCAGCTTAGGCAGGGCGGGCGGCACTGAAGCTTTCTTT. The full variable domain, its missing parts supplied by reference TRBV7-6 and TRBJ1-1, is GAGVSQSPRYKVTKRGQDVALRCDPISGHVSLYWYRQALGQGPEFLTYFNYEAQQDKSGLPNDRFSAERPEGSISTLTIQRTEQRDSAMYRCASSLGRAGGTEAFFGQGTRLTVV.

This chain joins TRBV7-9 and TRBJ1-4, with 7 bases fitting TRBD1. The CDR3 totals 17 residues. Germline CDR1 and CDR2: SEHNR and FQNEAQ (reference sequence). With V trimmed by 5 bases and J by 6 bases, 15 bases remained unmatched. In nucleotides, the CDR3 is TGTGCCAGCAGCCCCCAGGTGGGGACAGATCTATATGAAAAACTGTTTTTT. It translates to CASSPQVGTDLYEKLFF.

J is TRBJ2-3 and V is TRBV10-3; D uncertain. From germline, CDR1 is ENHRY and CDR2 SYGVKD. The CDR3 consists of 13 residues. The ends were cut back, 10 bases at V and 2 bases at J, with 13 bases in the middle. CDR3 DNA: TGTGCCACCCAAGATAGGGTCACAGATACGCAGTATTTT. It specifies CATQDRVTDTQYF.

This clone was seen a few times. V gene TRBV10-3 combines with J gene TRBJ2-1; D gene uncertain. The CDR3 length is 14 residues. V was shortened by 4 bases and J by 1 base, with 8 bases between the two germline ends. CDR1 ENHRY and CDR2 SYGVKD come from the germline V gene. The chain's CDR3 is CAISGSPSYNEQFF. The CDR3 coding sequence is TGTGCCATCAGTGGAAGCCCTTCCTACAATGAGCAGTTCTTC.

V and J are TRBV6-6 and TRBJ2-3, with 7 bases identical to TRBD2. The ends lost 8 bases at V and 1 base at J; junction bases unmatched: 3. The CDR3 length is 13 residues. Germline V gene sequence: CDR1 MNHNY, CDR2 SVGAGI (reference sequence). The CDR3 protein is CASFRGGTDTQYF. CDR3 coding DNA: TGTGCCAGCTTTCGGGGGGGCACAGATACGCAGTATTTT.

The chain links TRBV7-8 to TRBJ2-7; TRBD1 matches at 9 bases. This CDR3 comprises 15 residues. From germline, CDR1 is SGHVS and CDR2 FQNEAQ. Trimming cost V 4 bases and J 3 bases; bases outside gene matches: 7. CDR3 loop: CASSSGTGTLYEQYF. The CDR3 nucleotides read TGTGCCAGCAGCTCCGGGACAGGGACACTCTACGAGCAGTACTTC.

This clone occurred a few times. The chain recombines TRBV29-1 with TRBJ1-1, with a possible D match to TRBD1 (5 bases). The length of the CDR3 is 9 residues. The germline V gene encodes CDR1 SQVTM and CDR2 ANQGSEA. Trimming stripped 7 bases from V and 7 bases from J, with 7 bases between. CDR3 sequence reads: CSGGDEAFF. The DNA of the CDR3 is TGCAGCGGGGGGGATGAAGCTTTCTTT.

The chain carries TRBV6-1 and TRBJ2-3, with D maybe TRBD2 (6 bases). Germline CDR1 reads MNHNS; CDR2 reads SASEGT. V lost 10 bases and J lost 1, with 12 bases in between. The CDR3 runs 13 residues. The CDR3 DNA reads as TGTGCCACGCGGCGCGGGGGCACAGATACGCAGTATTTT. Its protein product is CATRRGGTDTQYF.